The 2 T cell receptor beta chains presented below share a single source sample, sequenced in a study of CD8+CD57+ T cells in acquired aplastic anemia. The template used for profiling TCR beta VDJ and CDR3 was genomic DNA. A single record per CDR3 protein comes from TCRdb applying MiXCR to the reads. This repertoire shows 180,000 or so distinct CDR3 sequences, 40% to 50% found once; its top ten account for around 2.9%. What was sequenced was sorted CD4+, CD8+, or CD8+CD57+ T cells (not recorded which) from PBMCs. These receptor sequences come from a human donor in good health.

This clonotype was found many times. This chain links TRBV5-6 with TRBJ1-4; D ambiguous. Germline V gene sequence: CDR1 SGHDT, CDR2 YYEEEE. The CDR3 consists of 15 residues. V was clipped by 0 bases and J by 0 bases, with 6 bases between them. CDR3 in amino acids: CASSLEGTTNEKLFF. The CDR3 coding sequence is TGTGCCAGCAGCTTGGAGGGAACAACTAATGAAAAACTGTTTTTT.

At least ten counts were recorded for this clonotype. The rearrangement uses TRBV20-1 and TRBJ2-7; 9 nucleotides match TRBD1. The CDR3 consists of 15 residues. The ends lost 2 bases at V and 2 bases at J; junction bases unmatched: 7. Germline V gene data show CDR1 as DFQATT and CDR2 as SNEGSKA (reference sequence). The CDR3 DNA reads TGCAGTGCTAGAAAGGGACAGGGAAGACCCTACGAGCAGTACTTC. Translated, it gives CSARKGQGRPYEQYF.